Listed below are T cell receptor beta chains from one sample, sequenced in a study of T-cell reconstitution after alpha-beta-depleted transplantation in children. TCRdb processed the PCR reads anew with MiXCR; each CDR3 protein has one entry. The sample includes about a million distinct CDR3 sequences, roughly 31% of them seen just once. Specimen: PBMCs, mostly from graft donor cells, collected 360 days after TCRalphabeta/CD19-depleted stem cell transplant. The receptors originated from a boy less than two years old who had a stem cell transplant for SCID, so the T cells may come from the graft donor. Both conserved end residues are part of each CDR3. The D gene is left open where the match is weak. Size is omitted from some rows. Given values are once, few, many or a class for expanded clones.

V	size	D	J	DNA	CDR3
TRBV12-3/TRBV12-4	.	TRBD1	TRBJ2-5	TGTGCCAGCAGTCCTTACACAGGGGGCATGTCCCAAGAGACCCAGTACTTC	CASSPYTGGMSQETQYF
TRBV5-1	few	TRBD2	TRBJ2-7	TGCGCCAGCGGGGCGGGGGTCGAGCAGTACTTC	CASGAGVEQYF
TRBV20-1	few	.	TRBJ1-4	TGCAGTGCTCAGCTCTTTGCGGAAGATGAAAAACTGTTTTTT	CSAQLFAEDEKLFF
TRBV7-8	.	TRBD2	TRBJ2-3	TGTGCCAGCAGCCCACCACTCGCGGGGGGGCCCCCAGATACGCAGTATTTT	CASSPPLAGGPPDTQYF
TRBV6-5	.	.	TRBJ2-7	TGTGCCAGCAGTTACGTTAACAGGGATCACGAGCAGTACTTC	CASSYVNRDHEQYF
TRBV21-1	few	.	TRBJ2-5	TGTGCCACTGGACAGGGCAACCAGTTGGGGACCCAGTACTTC	CATGQGNQLGTQYF
TRBV20-1	.	TRBD2	TRBJ2-3	TGCAGTGCTACCCGCCCCATAGCGGGGTCCAGCACAGATACGCAGTATTTT	CSATRPIAGSSTDTQYF
TRBV10-3	few	TRBD1	TRBJ1-3	TGTGCCATCACTACGGACAGGACGGGAAACACCATATATTTT	CAITTDRTGNTIYF
TRBV7-6	.	TRBD2	TRBJ2-1	TGTGCCAGCAGCTTAGATTGGGAGGGCGGCGATGAGCAGTTCTTC	CASSLDWEGGDEQFF
TRBV5-1	few	.	TRBJ1-3	TGCGCCAGCAGCTTGGGGGCAGGGAAAGGAAACACCATATATTTT	CASSLGAGKGNTIYF
TRBV5-1	many	.	TRBJ2-3	TGCGCCAGCAGCTTCCTATTCATCTCAGGGCTTAGCACAGATACGCAGTATTTT	CASSFLFISGLSTDTQYF
TRBV28	.	.	TRBJ2-7	TGTGCCAGCAGCGCGACCGGACTATCCTACGAGCAGTACTTC	CASSATGLSYEQYF
TRBV20-1	.	.	TRBJ2-7	TGCAGTGCTAGTTCTCCCTACGAGCAGTACTTC	CSASSPYEQYF
TRBV10-3	few	.	TRBJ1-1	TGTGCCATCAGTGAGTCAGGACAGATGAACACTGAAGCTTTCTTT	CAISESGQMNTEAFF
TRBV9	.	.	TRBJ1-2	TGTGCCAGCAGCGTAGGGGGACATCTCCGGGACTATGGCTACACCTTC	CASSVGGHLRDYGYTF
TRBV3-1	.	.	TRBJ1-2	TGTGCCAGCAGCCAAGAGGGAGCCTACACCTTC	CASSQEGAYTF
TRBV25-1	.	TRBD1	TRBJ2-1	TGTGCCAGCAGTTCGGTCCCCAGGGCAGGGGGCTGGAATGAGCAGTTCTTC	CASSSVPRAGGWNEQFF
TRBV2	.	.	TRBJ1-5	TGTGCCAGCAGTGAAGTTGGAGGGAATAATCAGCCCCAGCATTTT	CASSEVGGNNQPQHF
TRBV5-1	once	.	TRBJ2-5	TGCGCCAGCAGATTCCATCTTAGGGGGATCGGAGGGCAAGAGACCCAGTACTTC	CASRFHLRGIGGQETQYF
TRBV7-9	.	.	TRBJ2-7	TGTGCCAGCAGCTCTCCGACAGATTACGAGCAGTACTTC	CASSSPTDYEQYF
TRBV4-1	few	.	TRBJ1-5	TGCGCCAGCAGCCAATGGGGAGTACGGGTCAATCAGCCCCAGCATTTT	CASSQWGVRVNQPQHF
TRBV20-1	.	.	TRBJ1-3	TGCAGTGCTAGAGAAAGTCTGGGCCAGGTATATTTT	CSARESLGQVYF
TRBV4-1	.	.	TRBJ2-2	TGCGCCAGCAGCCAATATGCAGGCTTTAACACCGGGGAGCTGTTTTTT	CASSQYAGFNTGELFF
TRBV4-1	few	.	TRBJ1-2	TGCGCCAGCAGCTTGTACTGGGGCGATCCGGGCTACACCTTC	CASSLYWGDPGYTF
TRBV5-1	.	.	TRBJ2-1	TGCGCCAGCAGCTTGGGGGGTAGGTCCTTCGGCAATGAGCAGTTCTTC	CASSLGGRSFGNEQFF
TRBV12-3/TRBV12-4	.	.	TRBJ1-6	TGTGCCAGCACCTTGGGATTAGCCCTCCACTTT	CASTLGLALHF
TRBV24-1	few	.	TRBJ2-5	TGTGCCACCAGTGGCGGGGGGACAGGGTTCCAAGAGACCCAGTACTTC	CATSGGGTGFQETQYF
TRBV5-1	.	.	TRBJ2-7	TGCGCCAGCAGCTACCTAGGACAGTCCCACTACTACTACGAGCAGTACTTC	CASSYLGQSHYYYEQYF
TRBV28	.	.	TRBJ2-2	TGTGCCAGCAGTTTTTCGGGATTGAACACCGGGGAGCTGTTTTTT	CASSFSGLNTGELFF
TRBV28	.	TRBD2	TRBJ2-1	TGTGCCAGCAGTTCCGGTGGTAGCGGGCTATACAATGAGCAGTTCTTC	CASSSGGSGLYNEQFF
TRBV7-6	.	.	TRBJ2-3	TGTGCCAGCAGCTTAGAGGCGGCAGGGGTTGGGCGGGATACGCAGTATTTT	CASSLEAAGVGRDTQYF
TRBV3-1	many	TRBD2	TRBJ2-3	TGTGCCAGCAGTCCTAGCGGGGGGGCCTATTTTGATACGCAGTATTTT	CASSPSGGAYFDTQYF
TRBV20-1	once	TRBD2	TRBJ2-7	TGCAGTGCGTCCGGGACTAGCGGGGGCCGAGCCTACGAGCAGTACTTC	CSASGTSGGRAYEQYF
TRBV4-1	few	TRBD1	TRBJ1-2	TGCGCCAGCAGCCAAGGGGACAGGGCCCTCTATGGCTACACCTTC	CASSQGDRALYGYTF
TRBV20-1	few	.	TRBJ2-1	TGCAGGAACGGACCCCTTCGCGATGAGCAGTTCTTC	CRNGPLRDEQFF
TRBV6-1	few	.	TRBJ2-2	TGTGCCAGCAACCTAGGGCAGTACACCGGGGAGCTGTTTTTT	CASNLGQYTGELFF
TRBV5-1	.	TRBD1	TRBJ2-3	TGCGCCAGCAGCTTATGGACAGGAGCGATCACAGATACGCAGTATTTT	CASSLWTGAITDTQYF
TRBV5-1	.	TRBD2	TRBJ2-7	TGCGCCAGCAGCTTCCTTCCGACTAGCGGGACCGCCTACGAGCAGTACTTC	CASSFLPTSGTAYEQYF
TRBV7-6	few	.	TRBJ1-6	TGTGCCAGCAGCCTCGGGGCCCAAATTGGGGCACCCCTCCACTTT	CASSLGAQIGAPLHF
TRBV12-3/TRBV12-4	.	TRBD1	TRBJ2-7	TGTGCCAGCAGTTTGGGGACAGGTCGAGCCTCCTACGAGCAGTACTTC	CASSLGTGRASYEQYF
TRBV5-5	few	TRBD1	TRBJ1-6	TGTGCCAGCAGCGCCCCACAGGGACAGGATTCACCCCTCCACTTT	CASSAPQGQDSPLHF
TRBV12-3/TRBV12-4	few	TRBD2	TRBJ2-1	TGTGCCAGCAGTTTAGTTCGTACTAGCGGGGCAAATGAGCAGTTCTTC	CASSLVRTSGANEQFF
TRBV4-3	.	TRBD1	TRBJ1-2	TGCGCCAGCAGACGGGACAGTGCAAGCTATGGCTACACCTTC	CASRRDSASYGYTF
TRBV20-1	.	TRBD1	TRBJ1-1	TGCAGTGCTCAACTGACAGGGAGGACTGAAGCTTTCTTT	CSAQLTGRTEAFF
TRBV27	.	.	TRBJ2-7	TGTGCCAGCAGTTTTAAGTTTGGGTCCGTCCCCTACGAGCAGTACTTC	CASSFKFGSVPYEQYF
TRBV4-3	few	TRBD1	TRBJ2-1	TGCGCCAGCAGCCACGGGACAGTTAACAATGAGCAGTTCTTC	CASSHGTVNNEQFF